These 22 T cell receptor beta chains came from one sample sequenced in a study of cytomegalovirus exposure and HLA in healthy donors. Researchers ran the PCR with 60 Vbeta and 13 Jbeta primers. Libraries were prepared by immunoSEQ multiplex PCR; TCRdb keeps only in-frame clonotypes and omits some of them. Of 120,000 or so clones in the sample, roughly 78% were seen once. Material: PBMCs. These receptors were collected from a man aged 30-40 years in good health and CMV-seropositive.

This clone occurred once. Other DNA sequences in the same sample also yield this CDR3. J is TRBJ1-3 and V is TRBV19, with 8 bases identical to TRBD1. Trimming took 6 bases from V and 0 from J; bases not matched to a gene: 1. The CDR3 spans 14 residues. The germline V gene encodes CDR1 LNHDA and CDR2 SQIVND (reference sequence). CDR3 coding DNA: TGTGCCAGTAGAACAGGGGGCTCTGGAAACACCATATATTTT. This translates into CASRTGGSGNTIYF.

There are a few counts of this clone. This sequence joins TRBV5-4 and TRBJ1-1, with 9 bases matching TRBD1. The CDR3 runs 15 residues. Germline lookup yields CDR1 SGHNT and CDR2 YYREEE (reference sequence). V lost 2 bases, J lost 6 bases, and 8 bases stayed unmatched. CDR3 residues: CASSFGQGPEAEAFF. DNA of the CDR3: TGTGCCAGCAGCTTTGGACAGGGGCCGGAGGCTGAAGCTTTCTTT.

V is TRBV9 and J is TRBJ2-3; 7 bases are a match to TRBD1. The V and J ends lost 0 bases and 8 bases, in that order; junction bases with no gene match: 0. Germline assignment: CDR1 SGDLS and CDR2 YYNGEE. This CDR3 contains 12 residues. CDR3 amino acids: CASSVEGATQYF. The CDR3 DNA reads TGTGCCAGCAGCGTAGAGGGGGCTACGCAGTATTTT.

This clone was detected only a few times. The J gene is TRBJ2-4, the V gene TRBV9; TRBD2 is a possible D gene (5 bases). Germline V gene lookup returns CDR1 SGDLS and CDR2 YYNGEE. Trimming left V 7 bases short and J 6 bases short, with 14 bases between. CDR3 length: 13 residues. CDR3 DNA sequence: TGTGCCAGCGGGAGCTCCCGGGGAAACATTCAGTACTTC. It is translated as CASGSSRGNIQYF.

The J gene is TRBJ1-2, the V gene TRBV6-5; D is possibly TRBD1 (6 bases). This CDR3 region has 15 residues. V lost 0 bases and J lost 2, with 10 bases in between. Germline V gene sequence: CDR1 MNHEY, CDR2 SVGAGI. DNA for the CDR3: TGTGCCAGCAGTTACTCACCAGGGGCCAACTATGGCTACACCTTC. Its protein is CASSYSPGANYGYTF.

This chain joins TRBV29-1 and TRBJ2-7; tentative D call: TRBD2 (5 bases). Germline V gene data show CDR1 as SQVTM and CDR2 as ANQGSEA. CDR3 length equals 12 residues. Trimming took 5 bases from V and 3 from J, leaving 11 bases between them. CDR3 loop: CSVFLGSYEQYF. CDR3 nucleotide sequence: TGCAGCGTTTTTCTAGGGAGCTACGAGCAGTACTTC.

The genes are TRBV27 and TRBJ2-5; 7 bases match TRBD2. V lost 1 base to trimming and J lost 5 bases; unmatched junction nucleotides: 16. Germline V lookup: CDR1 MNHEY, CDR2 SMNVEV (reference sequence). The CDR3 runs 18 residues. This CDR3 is CASSLFEPTSPGGETQYF. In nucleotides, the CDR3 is TGTGCCAGCAGTTTATTCGAACCGACTAGCCCTGGAGGGGAGACCCAGTACTTC.

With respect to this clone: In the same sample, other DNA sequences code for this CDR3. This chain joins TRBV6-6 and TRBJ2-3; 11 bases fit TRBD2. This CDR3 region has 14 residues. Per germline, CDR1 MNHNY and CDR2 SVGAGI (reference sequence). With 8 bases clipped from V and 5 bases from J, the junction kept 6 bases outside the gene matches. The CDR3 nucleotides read TGTGCCAGCGGACTAGCGGGCGGAGAAGATACGCAGTATTTT. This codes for CASGLAGGEDTQYF.

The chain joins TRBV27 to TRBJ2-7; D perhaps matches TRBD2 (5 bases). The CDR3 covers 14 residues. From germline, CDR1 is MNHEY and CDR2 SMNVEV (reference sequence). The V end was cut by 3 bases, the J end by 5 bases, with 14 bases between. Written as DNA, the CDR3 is TGTGCCAGCAGTTTCGGACTCCCGACGGACGAGCAGTACTTC. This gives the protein CASSFGLPTDEQYF.

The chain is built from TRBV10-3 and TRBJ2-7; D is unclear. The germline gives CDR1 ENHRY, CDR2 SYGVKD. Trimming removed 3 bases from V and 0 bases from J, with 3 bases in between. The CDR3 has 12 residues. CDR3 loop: CAISDSSYEQYF. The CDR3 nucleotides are TGTGCCATCAGTGACAGCTCCTACGAGCAGTACTTC.

The CDR3 loop reads CASSQASRDSNQPQHF. The CDR3 coding sequence is TGCGCCAGCAGCCAAGCCAGCCGGGATAGCAATCAGCCCCAGCATTTT. J is TRBJ1-5 and V is TRBV4-1; the D is unclear. The V gene's germline CDR1 is MGHRA and CDR2 YSYEKL. This CDR3 has 16 residues. Trimming stripped 1 base from V and 0 bases from J, with 10 bases between.

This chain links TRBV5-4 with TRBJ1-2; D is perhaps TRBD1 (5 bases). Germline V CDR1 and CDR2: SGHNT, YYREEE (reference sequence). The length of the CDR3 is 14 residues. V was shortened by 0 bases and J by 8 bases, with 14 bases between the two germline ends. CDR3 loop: CASSLAGGGDGYTF. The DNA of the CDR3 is TGTGCCAGCAGCTTGGCGGGTGGAGGGGACGGCTACACCTTC.

CDR3 coding DNA: TGTGCCAGCAGCCCCGGGACAGGTGACTACAATGAGCAGTTCTTC. Encoded protein: CASSPGTGDYNEQFF. This chain joins TRBV7-8 and TRBJ2-1; 8 bases line up with TRBD1. J lost 3 bases, V lost 5 bases, and 6 bases had no gene match. Looked up from germline, CDR1 is SGHVS and CDR2 is FQNEAQ. The CDR3 sequence is 15 residues long.

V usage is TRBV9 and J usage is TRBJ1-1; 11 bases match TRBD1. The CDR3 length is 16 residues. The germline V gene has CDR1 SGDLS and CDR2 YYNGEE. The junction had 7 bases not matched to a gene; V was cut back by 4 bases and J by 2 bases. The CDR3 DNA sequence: TGTGCCAGCAGCTCCGGGACAGGGGGATATAACACTGAAGCTTTCTTT. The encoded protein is CASSSGTGGYNTEAFF.

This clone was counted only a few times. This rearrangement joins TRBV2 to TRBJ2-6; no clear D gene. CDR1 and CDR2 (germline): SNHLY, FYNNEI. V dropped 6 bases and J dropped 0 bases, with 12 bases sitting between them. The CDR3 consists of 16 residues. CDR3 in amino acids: CASRRSRNSGANVLTF. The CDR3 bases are TGTGCCAGCAGGAGATCCAGGAACTCTGGGGCCAACGTCCTGACTTTC.

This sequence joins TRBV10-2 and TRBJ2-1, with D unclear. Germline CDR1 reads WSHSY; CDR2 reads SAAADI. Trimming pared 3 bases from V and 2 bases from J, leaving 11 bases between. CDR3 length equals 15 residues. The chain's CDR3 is CASSEMRSTYNEQFF. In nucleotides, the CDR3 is TGCGCCAGCAGTGAAATGCGGTCGACCTACAATGAGCAGTTCTTC.

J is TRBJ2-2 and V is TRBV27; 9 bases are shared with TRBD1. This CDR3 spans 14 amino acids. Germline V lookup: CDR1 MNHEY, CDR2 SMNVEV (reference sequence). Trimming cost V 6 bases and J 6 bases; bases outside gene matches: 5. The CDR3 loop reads CASRGGQGSGELFF. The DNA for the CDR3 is TGTGCCAGCAGGGGCGGACAGGGGTCCGGGGAGCTGTTTTTT.

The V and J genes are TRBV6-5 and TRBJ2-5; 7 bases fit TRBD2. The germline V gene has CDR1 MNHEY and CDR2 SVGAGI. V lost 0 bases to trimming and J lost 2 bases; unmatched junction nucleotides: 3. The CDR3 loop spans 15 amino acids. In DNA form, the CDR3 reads TGTGCCAGCAGTTACTCGGGGGGGAATCAAGAGACCCAGTACTTC. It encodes CASSYSGGNQETQYF.

This CDR3 is CASSTTGGGGAEQYF. In DNA, the CDR3 is TGTGCCAGCTCAACAACAGGGGGTGGGGGAGCCGAGCAGTACTTC. The genes are TRBV18 and TRBJ2-7, with TRBD1 matching 8 bases. V dropped 5 bases and J dropped 6; count of bases not matched to a gene: 12. From germline, CDR1 is KGHSH and CDR2 LQKENI. CDR3 length equals 15 residues.

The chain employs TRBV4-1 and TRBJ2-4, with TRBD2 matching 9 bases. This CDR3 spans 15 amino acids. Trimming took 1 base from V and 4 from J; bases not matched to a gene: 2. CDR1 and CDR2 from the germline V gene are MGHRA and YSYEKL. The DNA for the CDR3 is TGCGCCAGCAGCCAAGGGCGGGAGGGTAAAAACATTCAGTACTTC. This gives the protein CASSQGREGKNIQYF.

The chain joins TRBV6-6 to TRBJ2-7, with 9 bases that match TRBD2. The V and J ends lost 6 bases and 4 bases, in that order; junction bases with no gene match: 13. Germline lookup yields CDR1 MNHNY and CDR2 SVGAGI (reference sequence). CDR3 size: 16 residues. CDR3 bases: TGTGCCAGCAGCCAAGGGGTAAGCGGGAGGAGTTACGAGCAGTACTTC. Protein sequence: CASSQGVSGRSYEQYF.

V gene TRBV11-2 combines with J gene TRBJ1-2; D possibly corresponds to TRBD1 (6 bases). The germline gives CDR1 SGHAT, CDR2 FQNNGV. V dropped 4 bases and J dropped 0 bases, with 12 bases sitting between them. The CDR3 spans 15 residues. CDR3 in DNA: TGTGCCAGCAGCTCGAGGACAGACTCTAACTATGGCTACACCTTC. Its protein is CASSSRTDSNYGYTF.